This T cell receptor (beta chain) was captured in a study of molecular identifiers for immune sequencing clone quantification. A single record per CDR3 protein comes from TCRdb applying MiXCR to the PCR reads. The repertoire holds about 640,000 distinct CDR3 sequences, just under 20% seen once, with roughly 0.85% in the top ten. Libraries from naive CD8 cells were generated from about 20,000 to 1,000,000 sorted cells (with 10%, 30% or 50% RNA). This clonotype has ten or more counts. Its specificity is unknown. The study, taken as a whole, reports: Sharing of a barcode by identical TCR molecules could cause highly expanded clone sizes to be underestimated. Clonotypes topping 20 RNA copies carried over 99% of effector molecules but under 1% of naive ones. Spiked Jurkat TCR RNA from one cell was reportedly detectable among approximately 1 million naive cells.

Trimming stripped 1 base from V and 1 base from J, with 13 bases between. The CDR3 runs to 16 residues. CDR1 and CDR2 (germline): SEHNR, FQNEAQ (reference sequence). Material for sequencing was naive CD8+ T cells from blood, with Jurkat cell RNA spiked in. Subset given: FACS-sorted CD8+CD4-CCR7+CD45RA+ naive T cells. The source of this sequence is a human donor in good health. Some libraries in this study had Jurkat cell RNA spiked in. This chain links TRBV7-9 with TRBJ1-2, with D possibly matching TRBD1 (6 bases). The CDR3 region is CASSLDGGTINYGYTF. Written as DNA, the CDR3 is TGTGCCAGCAGCTTAGATGGGGGCACGATTAACTATGGCTACACCTTC. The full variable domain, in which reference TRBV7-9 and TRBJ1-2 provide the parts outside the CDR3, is DTGVSQNPRHKITKRGQNVTFRCDPISEHNRLYWYRQTLGQGPEFLTYFQNEAQLEKSRLLSDRFSAERPKGSFSTLEIQRTEQGDSAMYLCASSLDGGTINYGYTFGSGTRLTVV.